This T cell receptor (beta chain) was captured by sequencing in a study of blood T cell repertoires in COVID-19. The CDR3 is made up of 13 amino acids. The germline V and J ends were trimmed by 2 bases and 1 base, with 8 bases remaining between them. CDR1 SQVTM and CDR2 ANQGSEA come from the germline V gene. Data came from immunoSEQ multiplex PCR; TCRdb stores just in-frame clones and leaves some out. The table has about 94,000 clones, about 80% seen once; the top ten hold 6.3%. The material sequenced was peripheral blood. The receptor's source is a man aged 60 to 69 with acute or convalescent COVID-19. The chain uses TRBV29-1 and TRBJ1-1; D remains ambiguous. The CDR3 DNA follows: TGCAGCGTTGAAAGCCGTAAGAACACTGAAGCTTTCTTT. Amino acid sequence: CSVESRKNTEAFF.